The 30 T cell receptor beta chains below come from one sample, sequenced in a study of blood T cells in healthy people across ages. A second roughly 6 to 11 cycle PCR used barcoded and J-beta primers. TCRdb ran MiXCR on the 5' RACE reads and lists one entry per CDR3 protein. Seen here are more than 1.4 million distinct CDR3 sequences, around two fifths observed once, and the top ten hold less than 8%. Material: blood. Receptors originate from a woman under 30 in good health.

This clonotype was counted a few times. The DNA for the CDR3 is TGTGCCAGCAGCGCCCAACATGGATCGGACTATGGCTACACCTTC. It encodes CASSAQHGSDYGYTF. The chain has TRBV11-2 and TRBJ1-2; no reliable D call. The CDR3 has 15 residues. V was trimmed by 5 bases and J by 3 bases, leaving 16 bases between them. CDR1 and CDR2 from the germline V gene are SGHAT and FQNNGV.

The gene calls are TRBV7-9 and TRBJ2-3; 10 bases fit TRBD2. CDR3 size: 19 residues. Trimming took 1 base from V and 2 from J; bases not matched to a gene: 12. Germline lookup yields CDR1 SEHNR and CDR2 FQNEAQ (reference sequence). CDR3 sequence reads: CASSLVRLAGAEVTDTQYF. DNA of the CDR3: TGTGCCAGCAGCTTAGTACGCCTAGCGGGGGCCGAAGTCACAGATACGCAGTATTTT.

This clonotype was recorded only once. CDR3: CASSPADRENTGELFF. The DNA of the CDR3 is TGTGCCAGCAGCCCCGCCGACAGAGAGAACACCGGGGAGCTGTTTTTT. This chain connects TRBV7-9 to TRBJ2-2, with D possibly matching TRBD1 (5 bases). Per the germline V gene, CDR1 is SEHNR and CDR2 is FQNEAQ (reference sequence). Trimming removed 5 bases at V and 1 base at J, with 14 bases between. The CDR3 spans 16 residues.

This clonotype was detected a few times. CDR3 nucleotide sequence: TGCGCCAGCAGCTTGTATGGGCAGCTGACCTCTAATGAAAAACTGTTTTTT. Amino acid sequence: CASSLYGQLTSNEKLFF. The J gene is TRBJ1-4, the V gene TRBV5-1, with D hard to call. Germline lookup yields CDR1 SGHRS and CDR2 YFSETQ. The CDR3 sequence is 17 residues long. V was shortened by 1 base and J by 3 bases, with 16 bases between the two germline ends.

Here the CDR3 DNA reads TGTGCCAGCAGAAGGGACGACGGGGAGCTGTTTTTT. Amino acids: CASRRDDGELFF. V gene TRBV6-5 combines with J gene TRBJ2-2, with D possibly being TRBD1 or TRBD2 (5 bases each). The CDR3 has 12 amino acids. CDR1 is MNHEY, CDR2 SVGAGI, per germline. The germline V and J ends were trimmed by 6 bases and 7 bases, with 9 bases remaining between them.

V usage is TRBV29-1 and J usage is TRBJ1-2; a weak D match, TRBD1 (5 bases). CDR1 is SQVTM and CDR2 is ANQGSEA in the germline V gene. The ends were cut back, 5 bases at V and 4 bases at J, with 11 bases in the middle. The CDR3 sequence is 12 residues long. CDR3 bases: TGCAGCGTTCTGCCGCAGGGCTATGGCTACACCTTC. This sequence encodes CSVLPQGYGYTF.

The chain recombines TRBV20-1 with TRBJ1-4; D unresolved. The germline V gene has CDR1 DFQATT and CDR2 SNEGSKA (reference sequence). The CDR3 loop spans 14 amino acids. V lost 3 bases, J lost 0 bases, and 8 bases lay in between. In DNA, the CDR3 is TGCAGTGCTAGGGAGTCAGCAACTAATGAAAAACTGTTTTTT. Translating it yields CSARESATNEKLFF.

This clonotype was counted between two and nine times. V is TRBV10-3 and J is TRBJ2-1, with D perhaps matching TRBD1 or TRBD2 (5 bases each). Gene TRBJ2-7 matches the end of the DNA better, so the J call may be wrong. Germline CDR1 reads ENHRY; CDR2 reads SYGVKD. This CDR3 region has 14 residues. As DNA, the CDR3 is TGTGCCAGTCAGGGAGAAAGCTCCTACAATGAGCAGTACTTC. Residues: CASQGESSYNEQYF.

The table lists this clonotype with a few counts. The gene calls are TRBV28 and TRBJ2-3, with D possibly being TRBD2 (6 bases). Germline values: CDR1 MDHEN, CDR2 SYDVKM. The CDR3 runs to 13 residues. Between the trimmed V and J ends, which lost 10 bases and 4 bases, there was a span of 15 bases. This chain's CDR3 is CATFSGPPDTQYF. The CDR3 DNA sequence: TGTGCCACCTTTAGCGGCCCCCCAGATACGCAGTATTTT. Together with reference TRBV28 and TRBJ2-3, the CDR3 gives the full variable domain: DVKVTQSSRYLVKRTGEKVFLECVQDMDHENMFWYRQDPGLGLRLIYFSYDVKMKEKGDIPEGYSVSREKKERFSLILESASTNQTSMYLCATFSGPPDTQYFGPGTRLTVL.

The sample holds a few counts of this clonotype. The V gene is TRBV3-1, the J gene TRBJ2-3; D unresolved. The V end lost 0 bases, the J end lost 6 bases, and 7 bases lay between the germline ends. Germline values: CDR1 LGHDT, CDR2 YNNKEL (reference sequence). The CDR3 spans 13 residues. CDR3 loop: CASSQDRLDTQYF. Written as DNA, the CDR3 is TGTGCCAGCAGCCAAGACCGCTTGGATACGCAGTATTTT.

The table lists this clonotype with a few counts. The chain uses TRBV10-3 and TRBJ2-3, with D hard to call. The CDR3 totals 20 residues. Germline V CDR1 and CDR2: ENHRY, SYGVKD. V lost 6 bases, J lost 0 bases, and 28 bases lay in between. The CDR3 nucleotides are TGTGCCATCAGGGCTCGACTCACAAGTATACATCAAACTAGCACAGATACGCAGTATTTT. Protein: CAIRARLTSIHQTSTDTQYF.

V gene TRBV29-1 combines with J gene TRBJ2-5; D is ambiguous. V dropped 0 bases and J dropped 2 bases, with 4 bases sitting between them. Germline V CDR1 and CDR2: SQVTM, ANQGSEA. This CDR3 region has 12 residues. Here the CDR3 DNA reads TGCAGCGTTGAAGAAACTCAAGAGACCCAGTACTTC. Its protein is CSVEETQETQYF.

In its sample, this clonotype was seen a few times. This chain uses TRBV15 with TRBJ1-2, with D possibly matching TRBD1 (5 bases). CDR1 is LNHNV and CDR2 is YYDKDF in the germline V gene (reference sequence). V shed 8 bases and J shed 4 bases, with 11 bases lying between them. CDR3 length: 12 residues. The CDR3 region has the DNA TGTGCCACCCAGGGATCGGGCTATGGCTACACCTTC. Encoded protein: CATQGSGYGYTF.

The chain has TRBV29-1 and TRBJ1-4; D remains ambiguous. V lost 7 bases to trimming and J lost 8 bases, with 11 bases between them. CDR1 is SQVTM and CDR2 is ANQGSEA in the germline V gene. The CDR3 spans 11 residues. CDR3 sequence: CSGVTLEKLFF. The CDR3 coding sequence is TGCAGCGGGGTTACTTTGGAAAAACTGTTTTTT.

This chain uses TRBV10-2 with TRBJ1-4, with D perhaps matching TRBD1 (5 bases). Trimming left V 3 bases short and J 7 bases short, with 9 bases between. The CDR3 is 13 residues long. CDR1 and CDR2 from the germline V gene are WSHSY and SAAADI. The CDR3 region is CASSEGETEKLFF. The DNA for the CDR3 is TGCGCCAGCAGTGAAGGGGAAACTGAAAAACTGTTTTTT.

The chain carries TRBV28 and TRBJ2-5, with 7 bases lining up with TRBD2. Trimming cost V 7 bases and J 2 bases; bases outside gene matches: 7. Germline values: CDR1 MDHEN, CDR2 SYDVKM. The CDR3 sequence is 14 residues long. CDR3 sequence: CASKGAGNQETQYF. Written as DNA, the CDR3 is TGTGCCAGCAAGGGAGCGGGGAATCAAGAGACCCAGTACTTC.

This clonotype occurred a few times. The V call is TRBV20-1, the J call TRBJ1-2, with D possibly TRBD1 on 5 matching bases. V lost 3 bases and J lost 4, with 12 bases in between. Germline values: CDR1 DFQATT, CDR2 SNEGSKA (reference sequence). This CDR3 is 13 amino acids long. Here the CDR3 reads CSASDRGGYGYTF. In DNA form, the CDR3 reads TGCAGTGCTAGTGATCGGGGGGGCTATGGCTACACCTTC.

DNA of the CDR3: TGTGCCAGCACTAGGGGACAGGGACACTACGAGCAGTACTTC. Encoded protein: CASTRGQGHYEQYF. This rearrangement joins TRBV6-2 or TRBV6-3 to TRBJ2-7; 9 nucleotides agree with TRBD1. J lost 3 bases, V lost 7 bases, and 7 bases had no gene match. Germline V CDR1 and CDR2: MNHEY, SVGEGT. This CDR3 has 14 residues.

The rearrangement joins TRBV9 to TRBJ1-6; 9 positions agree with TRBD1. After removal of 0 bases from V and 9 bases from J, the junction contained 10 bases not matched to a gene. The CDR3 sequence is 17 residues long. The V gene's germline CDR1 is SGDLS and CDR2 YYNGEE. The DNA for the CDR3 is TGTGCCAGCAGCGTAGCTCGGACAGGGGCTGGGGGTTCACCCCTCCACTTT. Amino acid sequence: CASSVARTGAGGSPLHF.

The genes are TRBV25-1 and TRBJ2-1; 10 bases agree with TRBD1. CDR3 length: 15 amino acids. With 2 bases clipped from V and 8 bases from J, the junction kept 6 bases outside the gene matches. CDR1 and CDR2 from the germline V gene are MGHDK and SYGVNS. CDR3 residues: CASSEAGQGWDEQFF. CDR3 DNA: TGTGCCAGCAGTGAAGCGGGACAGGGGTGGGATGAGCAGTTCTTC.

V gene TRBV10-1 combines with J gene TRBJ2-3; TRBD2 aligns across 7 bases. V gave up 4 bases and J gave up 4 bases; unmatched junction bases: 5. Germline V gene sequence: CDR1 WNHNN, CDR2 SYGVQD (reference sequence). The CDR3 consists of 14 residues. The CDR3 reads CASSGGGSSDTQYF. DNA of the CDR3: TGCGCCAGCAGTGGAGGCGGGAGTTCAGATACGCAGTATTTT.

The rearrangement uses TRBV5-1 and TRBJ2-1; weak D call: TRBD2 (6 bases). The V gene lost 4 bases and the J gene lost 2 bases, with 19 bases spanning the gap. This CDR3 contains 17 residues. From germline, CDR1 is SGHRS and CDR2 YFSETQ. The DNA of the CDR3 is TGCGCCAGCAGCCTGATTTTAACGGGGGACCCCTACAATGAGCAGTTCTTC. Translating gives CASSLILTGDPYNEQFF.

The table lists this clonotype with a few counts. The CDR3 coding sequence is TGTGCCATCAGTGAGTCGGCGAGCGCCGGGGAGCTGTTTTTT. Translated: CAISESASAGELFF. The chain couples TRBV10-3 to TRBJ2-2; D remains ambiguous. The CDR3 has 14 residues. Deletions cut 0 bases from V and 6 bases from J, with 8 bases between. From germline, CDR1 is ENHRY and CDR2 SYGVKD.

This clonotype was observed a single time. V gene TRBV6-5 combines with J gene TRBJ1-3, with D unresolved. Germline V gene data show CDR1 as MNHEY and CDR2 as SVGAGI. V lost 0 bases and J lost 0, with 6 bases in between. CDR3 length: 15 amino acids. Here the CDR3 DNA reads TGTGCCAGCAGTTACTCGGTATTCTCTGGAAACACCATATATTTT. The encoded protein is CASSYSVFSGNTIYF.

This clonotype occurred many times. V is TRBV5-1 and J is TRBJ2-1, with 13 bases fitting TRBD2. CDR3 size: 17 residues. Trimming at V came to 4 bases and at J to 6 bases, leaving 10 bases not matched to a gene. Germline loops: CDR1 SGHRS, CDR2 YFSETQ. The CDR3: CASSPGTSGVSINEQFF. DNA of the CDR3: TGCGCCAGCAGCCCCGGGACTAGCGGGGTCTCTATCAATGAGCAGTTCTTC.

The J gene is TRBJ2-5, the V gene TRBV4-1, with 15 bases that match TRBD2. Germline lookup yields CDR1 MGHRA and CDR2 YSYEKL. With V trimmed by 3 bases and J by 5 bases, 1 base remained unmatched. The CDR3 sequence is 15 residues long. CDR3: CASSHGTSGRETQYF. The CDR3 region has the DNA TGCGCCAGCAGCCACGGGACTAGCGGGAGGGAGACCCAGTACTTC.

The V gene is TRBV5-1, the J gene TRBJ2-7, with no clear D. The germline V gene encodes CDR1 SGHRS and CDR2 YFSETQ. The germline V and J ends were trimmed by 4 bases and 2 bases, with 16 bases remaining between them. The CDR3 totals 15 residues. The CDR3 here is CASSASGTSPYEQYF. The CDR3 DNA reads TGCGCCAGCAGCGCGTCCGGTACATCCCCCTACGAGCAGTACTTC.

The gene calls are TRBV28 and TRBJ1-1; 8 positions match TRBD1. V shed 4 bases and J 0 bases; nucleotides not matched to a gene: 10. Germline CDR1 MDHEN, CDR2 SYDVKM. The CDR3 covers 17 residues. The CDR3 region has the DNA TGTGCCAGCAGTTCAGTTCTCAGGGGGCCTTTGAACACTGAAGCTTTCTTT. This gives the protein CASSSVLRGPLNTEAFF.

The chain joins TRBV20-1 to TRBJ1-6; D remains ambiguous. From germline, CDR1 is DFQATT and CDR2 SNEGSKA (reference sequence). V was pared by 4 bases and J by 0 bases, with 10 bases between. This CDR3 is 15 amino acids long. The chain's CDR3 is CSAIQFSSYNSPLHF. The DNA of the CDR3 is TGCAGTGCTATACAGTTTAGCTCCTATAATTCACCCCTCCACTTT.

V and J are TRBV4-1 and TRBJ1-6, with TRBD1 matching 12 bases. The CDR3 has 16 amino acids. After removal of 1 base from V and 9 bases from J, the junction contained 4 bases not matched to a gene. Germline CDR1 and CDR2: MGHRA and YSYEKL. CDR3 bases: TGCGCCAGCAGCCAAGCTCCGGGACAGGGGGCTTCACCCCTCCACTTT. It yields the protein CASSQAPGQGASPLHF.